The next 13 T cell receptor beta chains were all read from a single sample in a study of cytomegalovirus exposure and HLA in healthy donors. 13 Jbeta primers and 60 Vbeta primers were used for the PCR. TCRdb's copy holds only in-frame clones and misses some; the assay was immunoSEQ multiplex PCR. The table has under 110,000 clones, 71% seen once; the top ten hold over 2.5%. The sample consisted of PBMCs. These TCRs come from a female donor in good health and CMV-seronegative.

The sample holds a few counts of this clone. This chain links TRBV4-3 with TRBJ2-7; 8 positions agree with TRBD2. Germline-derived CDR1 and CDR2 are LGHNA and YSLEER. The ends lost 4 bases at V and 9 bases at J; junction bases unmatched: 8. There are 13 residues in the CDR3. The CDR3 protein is CASSPRLATTQYF. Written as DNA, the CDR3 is TGCGCCAGCAGCCCTCGACTAGCGACCACGCAGTACTTC.

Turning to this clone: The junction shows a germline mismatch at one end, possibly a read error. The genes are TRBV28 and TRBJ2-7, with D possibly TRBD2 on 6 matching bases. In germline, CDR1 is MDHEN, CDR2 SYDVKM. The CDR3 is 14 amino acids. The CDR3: CASSLGGFSHEQYF. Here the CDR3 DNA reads TGTGCCAGCAGTTTGGGGGGATTCTCCCACGAGCAGTACTTC. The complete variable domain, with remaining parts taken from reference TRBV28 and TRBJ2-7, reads DVKVTQSSRYLVKRTGEKVFLECVQDMDHENMFWYRQDPGLGLRLIYFSYDVKMKEKGDIPEGYSVSREKKERFSLILESASTNQTSMYLCASSLGGFSHEQYFGPGTRLTVT.

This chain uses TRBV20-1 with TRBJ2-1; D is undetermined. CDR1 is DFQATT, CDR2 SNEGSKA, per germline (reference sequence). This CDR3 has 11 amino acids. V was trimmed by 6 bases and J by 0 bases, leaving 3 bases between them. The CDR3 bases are TGCAGTGCGAGCTCCTACAATGAGCAGTTCTTC. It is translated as CSASSYNEQFF.

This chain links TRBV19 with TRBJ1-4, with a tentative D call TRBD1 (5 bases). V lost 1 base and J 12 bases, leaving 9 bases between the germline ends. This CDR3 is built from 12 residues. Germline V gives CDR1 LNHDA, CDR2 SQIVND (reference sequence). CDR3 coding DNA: TGTGCCAGTAGTATAGGGGGCCAACAACTGTTTTTT. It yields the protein CASSIGGQQLFF.

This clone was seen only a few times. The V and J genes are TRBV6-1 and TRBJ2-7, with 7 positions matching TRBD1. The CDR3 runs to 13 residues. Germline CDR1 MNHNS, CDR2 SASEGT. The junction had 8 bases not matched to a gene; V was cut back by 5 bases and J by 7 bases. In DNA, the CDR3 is TGTGCCAGCAGTCTTACAGGGGCGATGGAGCAGTACTTC. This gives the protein CASSLTGAMEQYF.

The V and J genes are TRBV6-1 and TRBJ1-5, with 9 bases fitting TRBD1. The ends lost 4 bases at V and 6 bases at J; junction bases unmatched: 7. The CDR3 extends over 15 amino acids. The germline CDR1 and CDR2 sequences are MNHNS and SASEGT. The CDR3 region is CASSVQQGALQPQHF. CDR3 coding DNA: TGTGCCAGCAGTGTGCAACAGGGGGCGCTTCAGCCCCAGCATTTT.

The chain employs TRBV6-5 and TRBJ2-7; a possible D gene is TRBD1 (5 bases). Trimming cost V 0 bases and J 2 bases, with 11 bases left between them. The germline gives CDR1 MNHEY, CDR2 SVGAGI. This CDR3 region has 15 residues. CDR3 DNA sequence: TGTGCCAGCAGTTACTCGGCACAGGAGACCTACGAGCAGTACTTC. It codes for CASSYSAQETYEQYF.

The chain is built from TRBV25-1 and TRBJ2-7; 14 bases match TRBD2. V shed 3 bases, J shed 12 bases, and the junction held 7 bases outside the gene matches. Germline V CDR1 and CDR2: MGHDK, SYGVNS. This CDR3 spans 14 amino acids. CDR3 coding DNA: TGTGCCAGCAGTGACATGACTAGCGGGAGGGCCCTGTACTTC. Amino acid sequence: CASSDMTSGRALYF.

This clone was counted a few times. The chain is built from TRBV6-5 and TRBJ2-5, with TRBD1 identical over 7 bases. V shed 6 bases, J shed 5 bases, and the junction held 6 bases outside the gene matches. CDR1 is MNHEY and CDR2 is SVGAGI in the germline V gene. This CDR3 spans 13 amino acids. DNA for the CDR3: TGTGCCAGCAGACAACAGGGGTCCGAGACCCAGTACTTC. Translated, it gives CASRQQGSETQYF.

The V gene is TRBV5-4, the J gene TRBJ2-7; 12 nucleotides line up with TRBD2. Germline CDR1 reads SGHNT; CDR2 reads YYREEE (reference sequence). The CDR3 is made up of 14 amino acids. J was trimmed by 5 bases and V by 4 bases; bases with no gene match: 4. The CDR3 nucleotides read TGTGCCAGCAGCCGGACTAGCGGGACCCACGAGCAGTACTTC. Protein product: CASSRTSGTHEQYF.

The CDR3 reads CASSTASSYNEQFF. The CDR3 nucleotides read TGTGCCAGCAGTACCGCTAGCTCCTACAATGAGCAGTTCTTC. This chain connects TRBV27 to TRBJ2-1; D uncertain. Germline values: CDR1 MNHEY, CDR2 SMNVEV (reference sequence). Trimming removed 5 bases from V and 0 bases from J, with 8 bases in between. This CDR3 region has 14 residues.

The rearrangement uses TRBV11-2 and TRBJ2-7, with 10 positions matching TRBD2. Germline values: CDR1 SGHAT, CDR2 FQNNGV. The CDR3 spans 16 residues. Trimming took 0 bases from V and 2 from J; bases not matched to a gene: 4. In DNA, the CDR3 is TGTGCCAGCAGCTTAGATGGGCTAGCGGGGGCCTACGAGCAGTACTTC. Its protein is CASSLDGLAGAYEQYF.

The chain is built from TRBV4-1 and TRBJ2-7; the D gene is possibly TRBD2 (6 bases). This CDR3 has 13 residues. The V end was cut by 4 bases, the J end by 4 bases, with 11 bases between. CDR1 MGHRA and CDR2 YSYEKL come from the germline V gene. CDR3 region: CASSPWDSYEQYF. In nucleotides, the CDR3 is TGCGCCAGCAGCCCATGGGACTCTTACGAGCAGTACTTC.